Listed below are T cell receptor beta chains from one sample, sequenced in a study of Graves' ophthalmopathy and Graves' hyperthyroidism. TCRdb re-called the multiplex PCR reads through MiXCR, storing one row per CDR3 protein. The data show hundreds of thousands of distinct CDR3 sequences, 20% to 25% seen once. The sample was peripheral blood. All receptors derive from a woman between 18 and 29 years old with stable Graves' hyperthyroidism. Some clones in this sample may be carry-over from other donors' samples. The CDR3 runs from the conserved cysteine through the conserved F or W. A D gene is named only where the DNA matches it firmly. Clone size, where shown, is once, few, many, or a class for clones that have expanded.

cdr3_nt cdr3_aa d_call j_call v_call clone_size
TGTGCCAGCAGAACAACTAAGCCGCACCTCTACTATGGCTACACCTTC CASRTTKPHLYYGYTF - TRBJ1-2 TRBV28 few
TGTGCCAGCAGCAAAATAGGGGACCTACGCAGGGAGACCCAGTACTTC CASSKIGDLRRETQYF - TRBJ2-5 TRBV2 -
TGTGCCAGCAGTTACGACAGGCCGTATTCACCCCTCCACTTT CASSYDRPYSPLHF - TRBJ1-6 TRBV6-5 many
TGTGCCAGCAGTGAATGGCGGATGGGACCCAATCAGCCCCAGCATTTT CASSEWRMGPNQPQHF - TRBJ1-5 TRBV6-1 many
TGTGCCAGCAGCCATAGGCCCGGGTCGAACACTGAAGCTTTCTTT CASSHRPGSNTEAFF - TRBJ1-1 TRBV7-3 -
TGTGCCAGCAGTTCCTCAGGGGTATTAGCGAACACTGAAGCTTTCTTT CASSSSGVLANTEAFF - TRBJ1-1 TRBV12-3/TRBV12-4 many
TGTGCCAGCAGTGCATACAGGGGCGACAATCAGCCCCAGCATTTT CASSAYRGDNQPQHF TRBD1 TRBJ1-5 TRBV6-1 many
TGCAGTGCTGCTGCGGGACCCCGATCAGCCCAGTACTTC CSAAAGPRSAQYF - TRBJ2-5 TRBV20-1 many
TGTGCCAGCAGGACGGACACCGGGGAGCTGTTTTTT CASRTDTGELFF - TRBJ2-2 TRBV6-1 -
TGCGCCAGCAGCCGGGGGGGGGCAGGCGGCGGAACCGGGGAGCTGTTTTTT CASSRGGAGGGTGELFF - TRBJ2-2 TRBV4-1 -
TGTGCCATCAGGGGCCGGGGCACTTCACCCCTCCACTTT CAIRGRGTSPLHF - TRBJ1-6 TRBV10-3 -
TGTGCCAGTACCCCGGGACAGGGAGTTGGAAACACCATATATTTT CASTPGQGVGNTIYF TRBD1 TRBJ1-3 TRBV19 few
TGTGCCAGCAGCAAAGGAAGGACAGGCGTGGGCAGCACTGAAGCTTTCTTT CASSKGRTGVGSTEAFF TRBD1 TRBJ1-1 TRBV6-2/TRBV6-3 -
TGTGCCAGCAGCCAGAATGGGGGAGATGGCTATGGCTACACCTTC CASSQNGGDGYGYTF - TRBJ1-2 TRBV28 many
TGCAGCGTACAATCGGAAGGGATAATGAACACTGAAGCTTTCTTT CSVQSEGIMNTEAFF - TRBJ1-1 TRBV29-1 many
TGTGCCAGCAGTGAAGGGACCCCTCTGAACACTGAAGCTTTCTTT CASSEGTPLNTEAFF - TRBJ1-1 TRBV6-1 many
TGTGCCAGCAGCCCCTCGGCAGGGTGGAGTGGAAACACCATATATTTT CASSPSAGWSGNTIYF - TRBJ1-3 TRBV9 many
TGTGCCAGTAGTTCCCTCCCGGGGGACAGGGGGCTCAGGAGTGGCTACACCTTC CASSSLPGDRGLRSGYTF TRBD1 TRBJ1-2 TRBV19 many
TGTGCCAGCTCACCGAGAACTAGCGGGAGGCGCACCGGGGAGCTGTTTTTT CASSPRTSGRRTGELFF TRBD2 TRBJ2-2 TRBV18 once
TGTGCCAGCAGTCCCAACTCTGGGGCCAACGTCCTGACTTTC CASSPNSGANVLTF - TRBJ2-6 TRBV2 -
TGTGCCAGCAGTTTTTATGTCTGGACCTCGAACACCGGGGAGCTGTTTTTT CASSFYVWTSNTGELFF - TRBJ2-2 TRBV12-3/TRBV12-4 many
TGTGCCAGCAGTTTAGCTCTCCCGGCGTTTAATTCACCCCTCCACTTT CASSLALPAFNSPLHF - TRBJ1-6 TRBV12-3/TRBV12-4 -
TGTGCCAGCAGCCGTCGGGACATATCTGGAAACACCATATATTTT CASSRRDISGNTIYF - TRBJ1-3 TRBV14 -
TGCAGTGCAAAGAGATCGGGGGGTAGCAATCAGCCCCAGCATTTT CSAKRSGGSNQPQHF - TRBJ1-5 TRBV20-1 -
TGTGCCAGCAAGCCGGCAGGCCGGCAGCCCCAGCATTTT CASKPAGRQPQHF - TRBJ1-5 TRBV2 -
TGTGCCACCAGGAGGAGCGTGAACACTGAAGCTTTCTTT CATRRSVNTEAFF - TRBJ1-1 TRBV2 many
TGTGCCAGCAGTTTAGAGGCAGGGTTCACTGAAGCTTTCTTT CASSLEAGFTEAFF - TRBJ1-1 TRBV12-3/TRBV12-4 -
TGTGCCAGCAGCCTAACCCAGAGCTCCTACGAGCAGTACTTC CASSLTQSSYEQYF - TRBJ2-7 TRBV7-9 -
TGTGCCAGCAGCCAAGGACATGGGATTGAAAAACTGTTTTTT CASSQGHGIEKLFF - TRBJ1-4 TRBV4-2 -
TGCAGTGCTGTCCGCCCCTCCGAGGGTTGGTCCTATAATTCACCCCTCCACTTT CSAVRPSEGWSYNSPLHF - TRBJ1-6 TRBV20-1 -
TGTGCCAGCATCGAAGGGGGCTCCTACGAGCAGTACTTC CASIEGGSYEQYF - TRBJ2-7 TRBV6-2/TRBV6-3 many
TGTGCCAGCAGTTATAGCGTGATCTCCTACGAGCAGTACTTC CASSYSVISYEQYF - TRBJ2-7 TRBV28 few
TGTGCCAGTAGTATAGTCCAGAACACTGAAGCTTTCTTT CASSIVQNTEAFF - TRBJ1-1 TRBV19 many